This entry concerns a single T cell receptor beta chain. This CDR3 has 14 amino acids. Deletions cut 2 bases from V and 3 bases from J, with 8 bases between. Germline V CDR1 and CDR2: LNHDA, SQIVND (reference sequence). The source of the sample is a study of blood T cell repertoires in COVID-19. Study overall: The United States, Italy and Spain were the sources of the acute and convalescent COVID-19 samples. From T cells, B-cell-depleted T cells, or PBMCs came the material, which was cDNA or gDNA.

As processed by the authors: Amplification from reference gene primers served as the basis for estimated nucleated cell counts. Here immunoSEQ multiplex PCR was the method, and the copy in TCRdb shows in-frame clones only, minus some. The DNA gave D and trimming, while V, J and clone size come from that table. The profile covers some 100,000 clones, with about nine tenths appearing a single time and over 9% taken by the ten largest. The material sequenced was peripheral blood. The clonotype comes from a man aged 50 or older with acute or convalescent COVID-19. The V gene is TRBV19, the J gene TRBJ1-5, with D maybe TRBD1 (5 bases). The CDR3 region is CASSIQGTNQPQHF. CDR3 coding DNA: TGTGCCAGTAGTATACAGGGCACCAATCAGCCCCAGCATTTT.